This T cell receptor beta chain was documented in a study of vaccination effects on CD4 cells after COVID-19. ViraFEST assay sequencing came after antigen-specific CD4+ T cells were expanded with viral peptide pools. Investigators separated out CD4+ T cells once around 11 days of culture had passed. In the vaccine recipients, nucleocapsid antibodies were negative and there was no prior SARS-CoV-2 infection. On both days 3 and 7, half of the culture medium was replaced with IL-2 medium. As concerns this clone: The antigen is not known.

This table comes from immunoSEQ multiplex PCR, and its TCRdb copy is limited to in-frame clones, with some not included. The table has 52,000 or so clones, around 67% seen once. Germline CDR1 is SNHLY and CDR2 is FYNNEI. This CDR3 is built from 14 residues. Trimming removed 8 bases from V and 0 bases from J, with 10 bases in between. This sequence originates from a human donor who received a COVID-19 vaccine. The sample here was CD4+ T cells from PBMCs cultured with SARS-CoV-2 spike peptides, taken before COVID-19 vaccination. V and J are TRBV2 and TRBJ2-2, with D possibly TRBD1 on 6 matching bases. This chain's CDR3 is CASGGGSNTGELFF. CDR3 bases: TGTGCCAGCGGGGGCGGATCGAACACCGGGGAGCTGTTTTTT. The complete variable domain, with remaining parts taken from reference TRBV2 and TRBJ2-2, reads EPEVTQTPSHQVTQMGQEVILRCVPISNHLYFYWYRQILGQKVEFLVSFYNNEISEKSEIFDDQFSVERPDGSNFTLKIRSTKLEDSAMYFCASGGGSNTGELFFGEGSRLTVL.